The rows below give T cell receptor beta chains drawn from one sample of a study of T-cell reconstitution after alpha-beta-depleted transplantation in children. Using its own MiXCR run on the PCR reads, TCRdb lists one record per CDR3 protein. The data contain about 580,000 distinct CDR3 sequences, roughly 27% of them singletons. The starting material was PBMCs, obtained before TCRalphabeta/CD19-depleted stem cell transplant. The receptors here all came from a boy younger than two with Wiskott-Aldrich syndrome, due to receive a stem cell transplant. The CDR3 runs from the conserved cysteine through the conserved F or W. A D gene is named only where the DNA matches it firmly. Clone size appears in some rows only: once, few, many, or a class for an expanded clone.

J: TRBJ2-1; D: .; V: TRBV5-1; size: .; length: 17; CDR3: CASSLAGHYSGGNEQFF; DNA: TGCGCCAGCAGCTTGGCGGGACACTATAGTGGCGGCAATGAGCAGTTCTTC
J: TRBJ2-5; D: .; V: TRBV7-3; size: few; length: 14; CDR3: CASSLSAGEETQYF; DNA: TGTGCCAGCAGCTTATCTGCTGGGGAAGAGACCCAGTACTTC
J: TRBJ2-7; D: TRBD2; V: TRBV12-3/TRBV12-4; size: few; length: 17; CDR3: CASSLDVGGLVPYEQYF; DNA: TGTGCCAGCAGTTTAGACGTAGGGGGACTAGTACCGTACGAGCAGTACTTC
J: TRBJ2-3; D: .; V: TRBV5-1; size: few; length: 14; CDR3: CASSPTSRIDTQYF; DNA: TGCGCCAGCAGCCCTACTAGTCGGATAGATACGCAGTATTTT
J: TRBJ2-7; D: TRBD1; V: TRBV29-1; size: few; length: 20; CDR3: CSVCLAAGTGGIGTSYEQYF; DNA: TGCAGCGTGTGCTTAGCGGCCGGGACAGGGGGCATCGGTACCTCCTACGAGCAGTACTTC
J: TRBJ2-1; D: TRBD2; V: TRBV6-5; size: few; length: 17; CDR3: CASSYSIGLADYNEQFF; DNA: TGTGCCAGCAGTTACTCGATAGGTCTAGCGGACTACAATGAGCAGTTCTTC
J: TRBJ2-7; D: .; V: TRBV5-1; size: .; length: 16; CDR3: CASSSVRGGLSYEQYF; DNA: TGCGCCAGCAGCTCAGTTCGGGGCGGTTTATCCTACGAGCAGTACTTC
J: TRBJ2-3; D: .; V: TRBV9; size: few; length: 13; CDR3: CASSVVRTDTQYF; DNA: TGTGCCAGCAGCGTAGTGAGAACAGATACGCAGTATTTT
J: TRBJ2-1; D: TRBD2; V: TRBV6-5; size: .; length: 18; CDR3: CASSLRPLRLAGVNEQFF; DNA: TGTGCCAGCAGTTTACGACCACTCCGACTAGCGGGAGTAAATGAGCAGTTCTTC
J: TRBJ2-5; D: TRBD2; V: TRBV5-1; size: few; length: 17; CDR3: CASSTGTSGSLRETQYF; DNA: TGCGCCAGCAGCACCGGGACTAGCGGGAGCTTGAGAGAGACCCAGTACTTC
J: TRBJ2-1; D: .; V: TRBV12-3/TRBV12-4; size: .; length: 18; CDR3: CASSLSIDRVASYNEQFF; DNA: TGTGCCAGCAGCTTATCAATTGACCGGGTGGCGTCCTACAATGAGCAGTTCTTC
J: TRBJ1-2; D: TRBD1; V: TRBV6-2/TRBV6-3; size: few; length: 17; CDR3: CASRRGTGISKFYGYTF; DNA: TGTGCCAGCAGACGCGGGACAGGGATCTCTAAGTTTTATGGCTACACCTTC
J: TRBJ2-1; D: .; V: TRBV5-1; size: .; length: 14; CDR3: CASREPSSYNEQFF; DNA: TGCGCCAGCAGGGAGCCGAGCTCCTACAATGAGCAGTTCTTC
J: TRBJ2-1; D: .; V: TRBV2; size: few; length: 14; CDR3: CASTEGASYNEQFF; DNA: TGTGCCAGCACCGAGGGCGCCTCGTACAATGAGCAGTTCTTC
J: TRBJ2-4; D: .; V: TRBV7-9; size: .; length: 16; CDR3: CASKAIDEIAKNIQYF; DNA: TGTGCCTCTAAGGCCATCGATGAAATAGCCAAAAACATTCAGTACTTC
J: TRBJ2-3; D: TRBD2; V: TRBV5-1; size: few; length: 17; CDR3: CASSLGGLAGGSDTQYF; DNA: TGCGCCAGCAGCTTGGGAGGACTAGCGGGAGGGTCAGATACGCAGTATTTT
J: TRBJ1-1; D: .; V: TRBV5-4; size: .; length: 14; CDR3: CASSSAGLNTEAFF; DNA: TGTGCCAGCAGCTCGGCAGGGCTGAACACTGAAGCTTTCTTT
J: TRBJ2-1; D: TRBD1; V: TRBV5-1; size: .; length: 16; CDR3: CASSLAGTGSYNEQFF; DNA: TGCGCCAGCAGCTTGGCCGGGACAGGATCCTACAATGAGCAGTTCTTC
J: TRBJ2-7; D: TRBD1; V: TRBV27; size: few; length: 13; CDR3: CASTDRTGYEQYF; DNA: TGTGCCAGCACCGACCGGACAGGCTACGAGCAGTACTTC
J: TRBJ2-2; D: .; V: TRBV29-1; size: .; length: 14; CDR3: CSVEDRQNTGELFF; DNA: TGCAGCGTTGAAGATCGCCAGAACACCGGGGAGCTGTTTTTT
J: TRBJ2-5; D: TRBD2; V: TRBV5-1; size: .; length: 16; CDR3: CASSRTSGRASETQYF; DNA: TGCGCCAGCAGCCGGACTAGCGGGAGGGCCTCGGAGACCCAGTACTTC
J: TRBJ2-3; D: .; V: TRBV29-1; size: few; length: 14; CDR3: CSVEGKGHTDTQYF; DNA: TGCAGCGTTGAAGGGAAGGGCCACACAGATACGCAGTATTTT
J: TRBJ2-4; D: TRBD2; V: TRBV12-3/TRBV12-4; size: .; length: 18; CDR3: CASSLLVLAGGPKNIQYF; DNA: TGTGCCAGCAGTTTATTGGTACTAGCGGGAGGTCCCAAAAACATTCAGTACTTC
J: TRBJ2-7; D: .; V: TRBV3-1; size: .; length: 12; CDR3: CASSQDRVEQYF; DNA: TGTGCCAGCAGCCAAGATCGGGTCGAGCAGTACTTC
J: TRBJ2-1; D: TRBD2; V: TRBV10-3; size: few; length: 16; CDR3: CAISDYRGRGTHEQFF; DNA: TGTGCCATCAGTGATTACCGGGGGAGGGGTACTCATGAGCAGTTCTTC
J: TRBJ1-2; D: .; V: TRBV29-1; size: .; length: 16; CDR3: CSVKAPGPPRWGGYTF; DNA: TGCAGCGTTAAAGCCCCGGGACCCCCGCGGTGGGGTGGCTACACCTTC
J: TRBJ2-3; D: .; V: TRBV24-1; size: few; length: 15; CDR3: CATSDLTASTDTQYF; DNA: TGTGCCACCAGTGATTTGACTGCTAGCACAGATACGCAGTATTTT
J: TRBJ2-1; D: TRBD2; V: TRBV7-8; size: many; length: 15; CDR3: CASSSSGRTYNEQFF; DNA: TGTGCCAGCAGCTCTAGCGGGAGGACCTACAATGAGCAGTTCTTC
J: TRBJ2-1; D: TRBD2; V: TRBV7-2; size: few; length: 18; CDR3: CASSLTLTSGRSDNEQFF; DNA: TGTGCCAGCAGCTTAACCCTGACTAGCGGGAGATCAGACAATGAGCAGTTCTTC
J: TRBJ2-5; D: TRBD2; V: TRBV5-1; size: .; length: 17; CDR3: CASSLYRSGRALETQYF; DNA: TGCGCCAGCAGCTTGTATCGGAGCGGGAGGGCCCTAGAGACCCAGTACTTC
J: TRBJ1-1; D: .; V: TRBV5-1; size: few; length: 12; CDR3: CASSWNPGETFF; DNA: TGCGCCAGCAGCTGGAACCCAGGGGAAACTTTCTTT
J: TRBJ1-2; D: TRBD1; V: TRBV3-1; size: .; length: 15; CDR3: CASSQEDRGSYGYTF; DNA: TGTGCCAGCAGCCAGGAGGACAGGGGTTCCTATGGCTACACCTTC
J: TRBJ1-1; D: TRBD1; V: TRBV7-2; size: few; length: 15; CDR3: CASSSYRGGNTEAFF; DNA: TGTGCCAGCAGCTCGTACAGGGGCGGGAACACTGAAGCTTTCTTT
J: TRBJ1-1; D: TRBD1; V: TRBV3-1; size: .; length: 14; CDR3: CASSQDGQGSEAFF; DNA: TGTGCCAGCAGCCAAGATGGACAGGGTTCGGAAGCTTTCTTT
J: TRBJ2-1; D: TRBD2; V: TRBV6-5; size: few; length: 15; CDR3: CASSYSTSGRREQFF; DNA: TGTGCCAGCAGTTACTCGACTAGCGGGAGACGAGAGCAGTTCTTC
J: TRBJ2-2; D: .; V: TRBV18; size: .; length: 17; CDR3: CASSPIVPAGYAGELFF; DNA: TGTGCCAGCTCACCAATCGTTCCGGCGGGATACGCCGGGGAGCTGTTTTTT
J: TRBJ2-1; D: .; V: TRBV25-1; size: .; length: 14; CDR3: CASSVLLGFYEQFF; DNA: TGTGCCAGCAGTGTACTACTAGGGTTCTATGAGCAGTTCTTC
J: TRBJ2-1; D: TRBD2; V: TRBV6-2/TRBV6-3; size: few; length: 16; CDR3: CASWGLAGGIYNEQFF; DNA: TGTGCCAGCTGGGGACTAGCGGGAGGTATCTACAATGAGCAGTTCTTC
J: TRBJ2-7; D: TRBD2; V: TRBV15; size: few; length: 15; CDR3: CATSSGTIPNYEQYF; DNA: TGTGCCACCAGCAGTGGGACTATACCCAACTACGAGCAGTACTTC
J: TRBJ1-6; D: TRBD1; V: TRBV20-1; size: few; length: 15; CDR3: CSARDRTGGNSPLHF; DNA: TGCAGTGCTAGAGATAGAACAGGGGGCAATTCACCCCTCCACTTT
J: TRBJ2-1; D: .; V: TRBV12-3/TRBV12-4; size: .; length: 13; CDR3: CASGRSSYNEQFF; DNA: TGTGCCAGTGGCAGGAGCTCCTACAATGAGCAGTTCTTC
J: TRBJ1-6; D: .; V: TRBV7-8; size: .; length: 15; CDR3: CASSLVTATHSPLHF; DNA: TGTGCCAGCAGCTTAGTCACGGCTACTCATTCACCCCTCCACTTT
J: TRBJ2-1; D: TRBD2; V: TRBV18; size: .; length: 19; CDR3: CASSPNAPSGTSSYNEQFF; DNA: TGTGCCAGCTCACCAAACGCCCCTTCCGGGACTAGCTCCTACAATGAGCAGTTCTTC
J: TRBJ1-1; D: .; V: TRBV20-1; size: .; length: 14; CDR3: CSARSLGSDTEAFF; DNA: TGCAGTGCTCGCTCTCTCGGGTCGGACACTGAAGCTTTCTTT
J: TRBJ2-5; D: .; V: TRBV5-1; size: few; length: 14; CDR3: CASSLAGGIKTQYF; DNA: TGCGCCAGCAGCTTGGCCGGGGGTATCAAGACCCAGTACTTC